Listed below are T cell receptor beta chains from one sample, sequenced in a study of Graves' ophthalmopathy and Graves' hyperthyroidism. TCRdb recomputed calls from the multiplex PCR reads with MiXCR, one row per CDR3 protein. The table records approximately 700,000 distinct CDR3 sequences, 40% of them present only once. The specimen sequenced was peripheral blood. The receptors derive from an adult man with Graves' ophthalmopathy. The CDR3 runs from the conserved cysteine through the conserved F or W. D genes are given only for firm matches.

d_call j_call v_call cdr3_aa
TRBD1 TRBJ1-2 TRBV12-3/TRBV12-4 CASSVGGDYGYTF
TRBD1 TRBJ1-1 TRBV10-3 CAISGQGRDTEAFF
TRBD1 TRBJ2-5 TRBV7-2 CASSLGTGRKETQYF
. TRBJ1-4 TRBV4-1 CASSQAGAQLF
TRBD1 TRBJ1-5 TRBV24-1 CATSDPAKGAAQPQHF
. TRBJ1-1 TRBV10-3 CAISGPRAEAFF
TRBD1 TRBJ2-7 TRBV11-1 CANRGSGREQYF
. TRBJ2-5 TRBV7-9 CASSLFRAETQYF
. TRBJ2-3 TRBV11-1 CAGEGLADTQYF
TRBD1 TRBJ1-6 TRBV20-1 CSALLPRTGIGSPLHF
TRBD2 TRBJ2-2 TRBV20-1 CSASASGRGTGELFF
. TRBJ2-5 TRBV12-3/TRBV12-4 CASRHRSAETQYF
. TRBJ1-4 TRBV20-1 CSATRARGHREKLFF
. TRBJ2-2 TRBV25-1 CASSFLGVDSTGELFF
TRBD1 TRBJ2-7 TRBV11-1 CASSAPGQGTYEQYF
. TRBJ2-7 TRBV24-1 CATSTSSSYEQYF
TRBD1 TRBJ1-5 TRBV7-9 CAGSPGQGHRPQHF
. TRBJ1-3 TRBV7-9 CASSLGAISGNTIYF
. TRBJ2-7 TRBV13 CAGSYVIWPEGPEQYF
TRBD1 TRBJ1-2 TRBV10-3 CASGQQLAYTF
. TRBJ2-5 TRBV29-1 CSVELAQKETQYF
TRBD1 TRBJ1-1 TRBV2 CASLYGTGSTEAFF
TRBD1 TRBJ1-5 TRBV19 CASTGTGVVRGNQPQHF
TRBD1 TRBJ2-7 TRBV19 CASSTTGVYEQYF
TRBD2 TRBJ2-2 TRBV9 CASSGGRGGLGTGELFF
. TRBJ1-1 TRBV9 CASSYREGTEAFF
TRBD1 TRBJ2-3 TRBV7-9 CASIQTGEADTQYF
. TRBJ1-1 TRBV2 CASSYSVRITEAFF
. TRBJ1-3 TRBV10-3 CATLPLGGNTIYF
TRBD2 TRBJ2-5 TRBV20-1 CSAHHGTSGAQETQYF
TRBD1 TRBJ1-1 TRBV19 CASSITQGATEAFF
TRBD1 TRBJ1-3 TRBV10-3 CAASEDRVTGNTIYF
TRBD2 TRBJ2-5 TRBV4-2 CASSRGLAGGPEFF
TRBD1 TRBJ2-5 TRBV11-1 CASSGTGVAWMETQYF
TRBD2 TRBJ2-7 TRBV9 CASSVGSGGPYEQYF
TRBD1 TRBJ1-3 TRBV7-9 CASSHNFRQGNGNTIYF
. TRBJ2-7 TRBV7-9 CASSLGESSYEQYF
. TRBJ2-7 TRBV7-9 CASSLDARSYEQYF
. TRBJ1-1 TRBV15 CATSGNRVGAEAFF
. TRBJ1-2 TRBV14 CASSQVSNYGYTF
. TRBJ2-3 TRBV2 CASRQTSTDTQYF